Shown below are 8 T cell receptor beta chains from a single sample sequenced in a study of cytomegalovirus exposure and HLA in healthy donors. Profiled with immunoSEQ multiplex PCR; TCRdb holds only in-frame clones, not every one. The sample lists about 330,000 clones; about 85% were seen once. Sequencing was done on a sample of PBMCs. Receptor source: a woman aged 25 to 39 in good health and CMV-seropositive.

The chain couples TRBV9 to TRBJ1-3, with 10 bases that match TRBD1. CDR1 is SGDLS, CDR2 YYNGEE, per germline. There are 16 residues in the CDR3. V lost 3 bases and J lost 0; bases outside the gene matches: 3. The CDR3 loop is CASSGRTGGSGNTIYF. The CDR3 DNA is TGTGCCAGCAGCGGCCGGACAGGGGGCTCTGGAAACACCATATATTTT. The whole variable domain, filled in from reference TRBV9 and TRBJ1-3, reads DSGVTQTPKHLITATGQRVTLRCSPRSGDLSVYWYQQSLDQGLQFLIQYYNGEERAKGNILERFSAQQFPDLHSELNLSSLELGDSALYFCASSGRTGGSGNTIYFGEGSWLTVV.

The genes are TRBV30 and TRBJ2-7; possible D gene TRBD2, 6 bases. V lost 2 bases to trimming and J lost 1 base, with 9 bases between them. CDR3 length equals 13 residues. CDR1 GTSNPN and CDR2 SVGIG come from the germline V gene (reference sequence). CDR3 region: CAWSWGESYEQYF. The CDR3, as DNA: TGTGCCTGGAGTTGGGGGGAATCCTACGAGCAGTACTTC.

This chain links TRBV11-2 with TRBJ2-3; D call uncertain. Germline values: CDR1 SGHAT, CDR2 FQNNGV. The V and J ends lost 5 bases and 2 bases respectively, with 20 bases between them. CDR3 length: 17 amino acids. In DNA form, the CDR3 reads TGTGCCAGCAGCAGGCTACAGACCTACCAGCTCACAGATACGCAGTATTTT. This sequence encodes CASSRLQTYQLTDTQYF.

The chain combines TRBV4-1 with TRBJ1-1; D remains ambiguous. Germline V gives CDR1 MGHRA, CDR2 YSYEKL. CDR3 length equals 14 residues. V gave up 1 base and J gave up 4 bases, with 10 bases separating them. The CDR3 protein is CASSQVGGVTEAFF. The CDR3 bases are TGCGCCAGCAGCCAAGTAGGCGGCGTCACTGAAGCTTTCTTT.

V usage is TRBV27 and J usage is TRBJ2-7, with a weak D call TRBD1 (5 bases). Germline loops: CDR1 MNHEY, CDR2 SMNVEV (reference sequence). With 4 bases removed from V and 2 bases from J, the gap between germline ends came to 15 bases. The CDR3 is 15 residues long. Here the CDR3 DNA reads TGTGCCAGCAGTTCCGTGGCCGTGGGGCCCTACGAGCAGTACTTC. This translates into CASSSVAVGPYEQYF.

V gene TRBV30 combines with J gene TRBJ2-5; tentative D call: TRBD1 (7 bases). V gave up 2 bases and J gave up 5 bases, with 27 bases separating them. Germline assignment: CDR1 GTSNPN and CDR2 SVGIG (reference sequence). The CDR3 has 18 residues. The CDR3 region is CAWSPWGGRGGERETQYF. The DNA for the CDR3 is TGTGCCTGGAGTCCCTGGGGAGGTAGAGGGGGCGAGAGGGAGACCCAGTACTTC.

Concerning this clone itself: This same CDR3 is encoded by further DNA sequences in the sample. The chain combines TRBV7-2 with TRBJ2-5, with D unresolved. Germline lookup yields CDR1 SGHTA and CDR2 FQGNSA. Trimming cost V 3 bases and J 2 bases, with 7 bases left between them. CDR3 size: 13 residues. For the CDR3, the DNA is TGTGCCAGCAGCTTTGGGCAGCAAGAGACCCAGTACTTC. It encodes CASSFGQQETQYF. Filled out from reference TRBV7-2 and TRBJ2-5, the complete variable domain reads GAGVSQSPSNKVTEKGKDVELRCDPISGHTALYWYRQSLGQGLEFLIYFQGNSAPDKSGLPSDRFSAERTGGSVSTLTIQRTQQEDSAVYLCASSFGQQETQYFGPGTRLLVL.

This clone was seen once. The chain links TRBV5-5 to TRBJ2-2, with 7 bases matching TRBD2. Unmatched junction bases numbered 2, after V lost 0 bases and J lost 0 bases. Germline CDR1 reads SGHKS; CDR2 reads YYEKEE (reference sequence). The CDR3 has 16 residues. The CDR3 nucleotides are TGTGCCAGCAGCTTGGGTGGGACTACGAACACCGGGGAGCTGTTTTTT. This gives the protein CASSLGGTTNTGELFF. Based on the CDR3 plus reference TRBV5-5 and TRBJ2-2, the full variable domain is DAGVTQSPTHLIKTRGQQVTLRCSPISGHKSVSWYQQVLGQGPQFIFQYYEKEERGRGNFPDRFSARQFPNYSSELNVNALLLGDSALYLCASSLGGTTNTGELFFGEGSRLTVL.